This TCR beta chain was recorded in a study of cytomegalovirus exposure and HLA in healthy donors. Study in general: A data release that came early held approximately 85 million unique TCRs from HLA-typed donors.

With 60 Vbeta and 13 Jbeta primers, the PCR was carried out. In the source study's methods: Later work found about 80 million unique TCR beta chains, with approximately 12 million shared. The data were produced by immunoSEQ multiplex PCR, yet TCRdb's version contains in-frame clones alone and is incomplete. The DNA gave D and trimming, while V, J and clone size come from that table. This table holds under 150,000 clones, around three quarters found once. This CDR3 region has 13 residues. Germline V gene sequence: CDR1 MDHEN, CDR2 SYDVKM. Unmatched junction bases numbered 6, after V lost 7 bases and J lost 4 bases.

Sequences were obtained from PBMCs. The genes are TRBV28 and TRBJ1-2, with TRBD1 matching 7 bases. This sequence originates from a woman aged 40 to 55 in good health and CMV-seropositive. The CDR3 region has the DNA TGTGCCAGCACCACAGGGGATTCCTATGGCTACACCTTC. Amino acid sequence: CASTTGDSYGYTF.